This TCR beta chain came from a study of tumor-infiltrating lymphocytes in primary liver carcinoma. Study-level findings and limits: Left bulk and unsorted, the samples did not allow CD4+ and CD8+ repertoires to be compared.

This clonotype was counted between two and nine times. Its antigen is still unknown. Germline DNA was also extracted, and blood RNA derived from unsorted whole blood. The germline V and J ends were trimmed by 0 bases and 1 base, with 8 bases remaining between them. Germline assignment: CDR1 SGHRS and CDR2 YFSETQ. This CDR3 comprises 15 residues. TCR beta cDNA was made from 400 to 600 ng total RNA with a constant-region primer. Slightly modified ARM-PCR, run as three nested multiplex PCR rounds, produced the TCR beta libraries. It was with TRBV1-TRBV30 forward primers and a C-beta reverse primer that the first two PCR rounds were run, at approximately 10 cycles each. A single record per CDR3 protein comes from TCRdb applying MiXCR to the multiplex PCR reads. This sample carries about 300,000 distinct CDR3 sequences, more than 55% of them seen once, and the ten largest clones take around 9.5%.

The source of this sequence is a middle-aged man with primary liver carcinoma and hepatitis B virus infection. The sequencing input was peripheral blood. The genes are TRBV5-1 and TRBJ2-1, with unresolved D. The CDR3 DNA reads as TGCGCCAGCAGCTTGGTGCCGGGTTCCTACAATGAGCAGTTCTTC. Encoded protein: CASSLVPGSYNEQFF.